The source of this TCR beta chain is a study of T cells in Graves' hyperthyroidism and ophthalmopathy. From germline, CDR1 is LGHDT and CDR2 YNNKEL (reference sequence). The CDR3 consists of 14 residues. V was cut by 4 bases and J by 10 bases, with 17 bases left in between. This clonotype was seen ten or more times. RNA transcripts yielded amplified TCR beta CDR3 regions. HTBI primers drove first-round RT-PCR of the TCR CDR3. MiXCR was run by TCRdb on the multiplex PCR reads, yielding one entry per CDR3 protein. The table includes roughly 260,000 distinct CDR3 sequences, roughly 14% detected once. Sequenced: blood. The chain has TRBV3-1 and TRBJ2-1, with D possibly TRBD1 on 6 matching bases. This sequence originates from a middle-aged woman with Graves' hyperthyroidism that later progressed to Graves' ophthalmopathy. The CDR3 sequence is CASSRLGSQGEQFF. For the CDR3, the DNA is TGTGCCAGCAGCCGACTCGGGTCCCAGGGGGAGCAGTTCTTC.